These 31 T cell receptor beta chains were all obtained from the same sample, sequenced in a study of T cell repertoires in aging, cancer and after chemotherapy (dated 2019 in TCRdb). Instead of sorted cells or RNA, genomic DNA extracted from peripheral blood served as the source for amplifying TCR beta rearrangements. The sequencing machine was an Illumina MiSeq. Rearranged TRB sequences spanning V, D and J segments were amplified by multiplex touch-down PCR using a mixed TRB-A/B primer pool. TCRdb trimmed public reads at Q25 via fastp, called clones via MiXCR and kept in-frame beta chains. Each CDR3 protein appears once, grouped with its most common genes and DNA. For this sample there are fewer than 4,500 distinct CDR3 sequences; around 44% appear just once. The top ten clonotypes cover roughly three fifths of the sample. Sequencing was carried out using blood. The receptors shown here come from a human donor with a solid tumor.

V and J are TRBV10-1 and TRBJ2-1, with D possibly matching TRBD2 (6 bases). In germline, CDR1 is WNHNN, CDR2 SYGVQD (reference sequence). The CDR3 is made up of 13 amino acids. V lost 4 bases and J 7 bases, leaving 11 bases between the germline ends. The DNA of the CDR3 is TGCGCCAGCAGTGCCCCAGGAGGGAATGAGCAGTTCTTC. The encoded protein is CASSAPGGNEQFF.

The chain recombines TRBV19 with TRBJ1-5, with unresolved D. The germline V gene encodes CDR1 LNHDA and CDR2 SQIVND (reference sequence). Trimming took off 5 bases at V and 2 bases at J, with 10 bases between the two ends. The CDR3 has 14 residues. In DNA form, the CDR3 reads TGTGCCAGTAGTCCCCTCTTGGGCAATCAGCCCCAGCATTTT. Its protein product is CASSPLLGNQPQHF. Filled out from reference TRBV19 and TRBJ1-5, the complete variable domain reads DGGITQSPKYLFRKEGQNVTLSCEQNLNHDAMYWYRQDPGQGLRLIYYSQIVNDFQKGDIAEGYSVSREKKESFPLTVTSAQKNPTAFYLCASSPLLGNQPQHFGDGTRLSIL.

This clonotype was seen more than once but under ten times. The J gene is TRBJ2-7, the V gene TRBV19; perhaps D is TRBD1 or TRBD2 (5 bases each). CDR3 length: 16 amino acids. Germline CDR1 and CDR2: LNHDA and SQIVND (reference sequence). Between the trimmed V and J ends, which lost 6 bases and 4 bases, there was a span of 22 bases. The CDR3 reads CASSSIGAGPQYEQYF. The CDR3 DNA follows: TGTGCCAGTAGCAGTATAGGGGCGGGTCCGCAGTACGAGCAGTACTTC.

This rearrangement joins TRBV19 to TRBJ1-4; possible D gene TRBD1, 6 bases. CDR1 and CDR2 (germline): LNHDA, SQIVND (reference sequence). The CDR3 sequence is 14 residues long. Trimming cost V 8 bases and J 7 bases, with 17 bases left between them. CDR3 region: CASGRGGGGEKLFF. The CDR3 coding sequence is TGTGCCAGTGGTCGGGGGGGCGGCGGTGAAAAACTGTTTTTT.

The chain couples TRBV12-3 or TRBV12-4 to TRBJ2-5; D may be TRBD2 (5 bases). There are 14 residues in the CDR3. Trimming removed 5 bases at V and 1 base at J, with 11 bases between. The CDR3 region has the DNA TGTGCCAGCAGTCGGGGTGACCCCCAAGAGACCCAGTACTTC. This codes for CASSRGDPQETQYF.

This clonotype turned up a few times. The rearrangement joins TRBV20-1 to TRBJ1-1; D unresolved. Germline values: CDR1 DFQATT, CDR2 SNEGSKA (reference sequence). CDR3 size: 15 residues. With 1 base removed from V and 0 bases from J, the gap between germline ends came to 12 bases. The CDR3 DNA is TGCAGTGCTAGAGTCCCGTCATATCTGAACACTGAAGCTTTCTTT. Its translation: CSARVPSYLNTEAFF.

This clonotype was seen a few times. CDR3 bases: TGCAGTGCTGCAACAGGGGGAACGAACACTGAAGCTTTCTTT. It encodes CSAATGGTNTEAFF. The gene calls are TRBV20-1 and TRBJ1-1; 8 nucleotides agree with TRBD1. This CDR3 spans 14 amino acids. The V segment lost 5 bases and the J segment 1 base; nucleotides outside the gene matches: 6. Germline V gene lookup returns CDR1 DFQATT and CDR2 SNEGSKA (reference sequence).

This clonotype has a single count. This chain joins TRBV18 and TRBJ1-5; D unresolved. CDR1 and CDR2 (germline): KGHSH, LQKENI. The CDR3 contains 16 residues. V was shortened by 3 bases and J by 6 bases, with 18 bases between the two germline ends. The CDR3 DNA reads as TGTGCCAGCTCACCTGACGTTAGACCGGATCTTCAGCCCCAGCATTTT. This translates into CASSPDVRPDLQPQHF. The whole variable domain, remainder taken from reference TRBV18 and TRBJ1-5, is NAGVMQNPRHLVRRRGQEARLRCSPMKGHSHVYWYRQLPEEGLKFMVYLQKENIIDESGMPKERFSAEFPKEGPSILRIQQVVRGDSAAYFCASSPDVRPDLQPQHFGDGTRLSIL.

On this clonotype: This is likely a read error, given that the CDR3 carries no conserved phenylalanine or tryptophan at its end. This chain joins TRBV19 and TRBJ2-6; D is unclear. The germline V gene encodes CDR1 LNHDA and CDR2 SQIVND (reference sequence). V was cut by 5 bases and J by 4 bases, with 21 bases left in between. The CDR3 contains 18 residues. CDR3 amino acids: CASSPTRGTTKGANVLTL. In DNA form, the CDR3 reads TGTGCCAGTAGTCCCACCCGAGGTACAACCAAAGGGGCCAACGTCCTGACTTTA.

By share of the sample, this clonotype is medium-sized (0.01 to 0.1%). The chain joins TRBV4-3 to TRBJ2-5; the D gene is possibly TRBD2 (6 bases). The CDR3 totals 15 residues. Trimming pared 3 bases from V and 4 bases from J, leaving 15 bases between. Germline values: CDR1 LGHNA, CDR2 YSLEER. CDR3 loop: CASSQWGEMGETQYF. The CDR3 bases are TGCGCCAGCAGCCAGTGGGGGGAGATGGGAGAGACCCAGTACTTC.

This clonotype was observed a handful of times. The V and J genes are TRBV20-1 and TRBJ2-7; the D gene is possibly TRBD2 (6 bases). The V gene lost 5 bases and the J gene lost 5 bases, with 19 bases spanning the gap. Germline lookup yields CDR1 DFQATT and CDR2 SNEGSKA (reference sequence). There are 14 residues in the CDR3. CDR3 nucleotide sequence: TGCAGTGCTGCCAAGTACAGGAGGGCTGACGAGCAGTACTTC. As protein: CSAAKYRRADEQYF.

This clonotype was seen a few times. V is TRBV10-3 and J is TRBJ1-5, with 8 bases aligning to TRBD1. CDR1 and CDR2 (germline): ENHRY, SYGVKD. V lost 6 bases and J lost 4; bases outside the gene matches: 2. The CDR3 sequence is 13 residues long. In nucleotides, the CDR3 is TGTGCCATCAGGAGGGACAGGAATCAGCCCCAGCATTTT. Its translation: CAIRRDRNQPQHF.

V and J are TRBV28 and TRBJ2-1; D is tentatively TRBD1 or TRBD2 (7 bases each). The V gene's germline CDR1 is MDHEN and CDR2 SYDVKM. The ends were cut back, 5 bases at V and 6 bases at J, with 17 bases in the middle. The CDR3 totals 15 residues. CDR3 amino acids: CASSQTGRVTNEQFF. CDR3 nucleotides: TGTGCCAGCAGTCAGACAGGGAGGGTAACCAATGAGCAGTTCTTC.

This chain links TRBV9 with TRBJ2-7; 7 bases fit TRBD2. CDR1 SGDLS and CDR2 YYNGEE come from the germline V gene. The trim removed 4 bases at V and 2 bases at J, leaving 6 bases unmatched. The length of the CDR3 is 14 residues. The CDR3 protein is CASSPSGAPYEQYF. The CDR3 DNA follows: TGTGCCAGCAGCCCAAGCGGGGCACCCTACGAGCAGTACTTC.

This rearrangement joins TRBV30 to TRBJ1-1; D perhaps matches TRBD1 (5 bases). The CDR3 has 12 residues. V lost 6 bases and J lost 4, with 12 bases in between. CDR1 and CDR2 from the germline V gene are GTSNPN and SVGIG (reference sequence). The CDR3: CACLTVGTEAFF. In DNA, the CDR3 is TGTGCCTGCTTGACAGTCGGCACTGAAGCTTTCTTT. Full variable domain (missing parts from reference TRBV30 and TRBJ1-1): SQTIHQWPATLVQPVGSPLSLECTVEGTSNPNLYWYRQAAGRGLQLLFYSVGIGQISSEVPQNLSASRPQDRQFILSSKKLLLSDSGFYLCACLTVGTEAFFGQGTRLTVV.

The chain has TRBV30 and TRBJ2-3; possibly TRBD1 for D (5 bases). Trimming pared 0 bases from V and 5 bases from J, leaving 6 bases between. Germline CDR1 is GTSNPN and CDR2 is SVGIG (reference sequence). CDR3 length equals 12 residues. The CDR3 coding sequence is TGTGCCTGGAGTGTTCAGGGAGATACGCAGTATTTT. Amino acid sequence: CAWSVQGDTQYF. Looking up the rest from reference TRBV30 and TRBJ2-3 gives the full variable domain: SQTIHQWPATLVQPVGSPLSLECTVEGTSNPNLYWYRQAAGRGLQLLFYSVGIGQISSEVPQNLSASRPQDRQFILSSKKLLLSDSGFYLCAWSVQGDTQYFGPGTRLTVL.

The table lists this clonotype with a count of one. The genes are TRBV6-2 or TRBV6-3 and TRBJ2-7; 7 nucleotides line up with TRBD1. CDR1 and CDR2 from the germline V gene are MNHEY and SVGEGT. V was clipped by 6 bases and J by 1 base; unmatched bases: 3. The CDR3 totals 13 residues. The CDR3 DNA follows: TGTGCCAGCAGCAGGACAGGTTCCTACGAGCAGTACTTC. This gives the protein CASSRTGSYEQYF.

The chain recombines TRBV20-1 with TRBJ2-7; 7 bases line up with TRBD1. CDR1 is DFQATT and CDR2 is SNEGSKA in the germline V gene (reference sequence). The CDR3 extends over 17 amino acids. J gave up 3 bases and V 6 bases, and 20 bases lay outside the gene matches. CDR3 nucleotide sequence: TGCAGTGCCAAAGGGACAGATCACCACTCAACTGTCTACGAGCAGTACTTC. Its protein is CSAKGTDHHSTVYEQYF.

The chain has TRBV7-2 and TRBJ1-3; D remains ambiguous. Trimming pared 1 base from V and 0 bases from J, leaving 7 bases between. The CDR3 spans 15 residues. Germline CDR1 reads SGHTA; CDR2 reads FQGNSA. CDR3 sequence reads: CASSLVGYSGNTIYF. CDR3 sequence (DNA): TGTGCCAGCAGCTTAGTAGGGTACTCTGGAAACACCATATATTTT.

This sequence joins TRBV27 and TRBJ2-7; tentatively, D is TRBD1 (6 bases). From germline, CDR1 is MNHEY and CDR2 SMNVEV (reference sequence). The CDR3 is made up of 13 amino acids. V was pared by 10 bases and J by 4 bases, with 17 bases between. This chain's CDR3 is CATRQDFGYEQYF. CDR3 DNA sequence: TGTGCCACCCGACAGGACTTCGGTTACGAGCAGTACTTC.

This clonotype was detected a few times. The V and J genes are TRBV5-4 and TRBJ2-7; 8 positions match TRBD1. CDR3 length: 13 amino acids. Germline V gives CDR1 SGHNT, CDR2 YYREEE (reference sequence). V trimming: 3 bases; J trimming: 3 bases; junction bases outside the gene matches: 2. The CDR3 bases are TGTGCCAGCAGCTCACAGGGGGGCTACGAGCAGTACTTC. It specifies CASSSQGGYEQYF. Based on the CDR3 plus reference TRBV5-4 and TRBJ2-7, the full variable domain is ETGVTQSPTHLIKTRGQQVTLRCSSQSGHNTVSWYQQALGQGPQFIFQYYREEENGRGNFPPRFSGLQFPNYSSELNVNALELDDSALYLCASSSQGGYEQYFGPGTRLTVT.

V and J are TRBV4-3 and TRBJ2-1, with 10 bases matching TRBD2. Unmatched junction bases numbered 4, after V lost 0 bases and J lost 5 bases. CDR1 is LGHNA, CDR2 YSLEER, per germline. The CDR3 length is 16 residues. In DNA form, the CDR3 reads TGCGCCAGCAGCCAAGAAGGGCTAGCGGGAGACAATGAGCAGTTCTTC. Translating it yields CASSQEGLAGDNEQFF.

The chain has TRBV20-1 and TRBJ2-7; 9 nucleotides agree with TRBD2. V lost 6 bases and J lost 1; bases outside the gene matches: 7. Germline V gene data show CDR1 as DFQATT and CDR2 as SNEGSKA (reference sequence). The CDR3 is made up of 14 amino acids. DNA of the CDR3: TGCAGTGCGGCGGGGGGGGCTCTTTCCTACGAGCAGTACTTC. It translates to CSAAGGALSYEQYF.

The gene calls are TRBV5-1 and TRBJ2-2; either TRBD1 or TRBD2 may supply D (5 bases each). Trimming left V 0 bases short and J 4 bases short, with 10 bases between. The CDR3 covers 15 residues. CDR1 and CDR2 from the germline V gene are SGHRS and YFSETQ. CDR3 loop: CASSLVGTITGELFF. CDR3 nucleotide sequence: TGCGCCAGCAGCTTGGTAGGGACCATCACCGGGGAGCTGTTTTTT. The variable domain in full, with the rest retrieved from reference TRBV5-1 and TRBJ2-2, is KAGVTQTPRYLIKTRGQQVTLSCSPISGHRSVSWYQQTPGQGLQFLFEYFSETQRNKGNFPGRFSGRQFSNSRSEMNVSTLELGDSALYLCASSLVGTITGELFFGEGSRLTVL.

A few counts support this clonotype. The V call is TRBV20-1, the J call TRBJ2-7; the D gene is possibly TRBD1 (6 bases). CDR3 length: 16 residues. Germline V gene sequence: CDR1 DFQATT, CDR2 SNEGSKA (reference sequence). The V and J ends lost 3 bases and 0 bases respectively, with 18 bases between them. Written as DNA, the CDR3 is TGCAGTGCTAGTGACAGGTACCAGGGTCACTCCTACGAGCAGTACTTC. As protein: CSASDRYQGHSYEQYF.

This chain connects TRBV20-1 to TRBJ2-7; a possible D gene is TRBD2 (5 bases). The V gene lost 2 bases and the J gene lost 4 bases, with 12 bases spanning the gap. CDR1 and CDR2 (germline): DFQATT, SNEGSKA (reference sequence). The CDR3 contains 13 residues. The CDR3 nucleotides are TGCAGTGCTAGAAGTCTCGGAGGTTACGAGCAGTACTTC. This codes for CSARSLGGYEQYF.

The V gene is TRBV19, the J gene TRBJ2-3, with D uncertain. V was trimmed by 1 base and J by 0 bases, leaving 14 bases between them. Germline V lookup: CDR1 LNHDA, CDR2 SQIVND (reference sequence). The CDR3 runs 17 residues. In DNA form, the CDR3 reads TGTGCCAGTAGTATAGGAACCCCAGCCTTAAGCACAGATACGCAGTATTTT. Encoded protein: CASSIGTPALSTDTQYF.

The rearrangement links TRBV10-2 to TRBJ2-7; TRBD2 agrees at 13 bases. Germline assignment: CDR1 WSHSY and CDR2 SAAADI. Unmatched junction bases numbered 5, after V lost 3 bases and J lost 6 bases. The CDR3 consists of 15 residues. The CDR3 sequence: CASSDGTSGAGEQYF. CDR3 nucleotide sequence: TGCGCCAGCAGTGACGGGACTAGCGGGGCAGGCGAGCAGTACTTC.

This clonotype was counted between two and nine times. The CDR3 sequence: CASSLGRTGPYEQYF. CDR3 DNA sequence: TGTGCCAGCAGTTTAGGGCGGACAGGGCCCTACGAGCAGTACTTC. The chain joins TRBV12-3 or TRBV12-4 to TRBJ2-7; 8 bases are a match to TRBD1. Losses at the gene ends were 1 base for V and 2 bases for J; bases not matched to a gene: 4. This CDR3 spans 15 amino acids.

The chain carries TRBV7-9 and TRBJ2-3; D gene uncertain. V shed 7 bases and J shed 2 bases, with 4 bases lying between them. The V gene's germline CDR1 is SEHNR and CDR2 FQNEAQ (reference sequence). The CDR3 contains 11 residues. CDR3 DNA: TGTGCCAGCACCTCCACAGATACGCAGTATTTT. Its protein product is CASTSTDTQYF.

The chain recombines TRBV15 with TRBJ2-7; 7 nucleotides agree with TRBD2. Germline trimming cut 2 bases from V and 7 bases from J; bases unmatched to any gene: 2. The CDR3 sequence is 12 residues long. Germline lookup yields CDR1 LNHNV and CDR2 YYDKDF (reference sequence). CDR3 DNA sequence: TGTGCCACCAGCAGACAGGGAGGGGAGCAGTACTTC. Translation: CATSRQGGEQYF.